The rows below give T cell receptor beta chains drawn from one sample of a study of T cells after yellow fever vaccination. Using its own MiXCR run on the 5' RACE reads, TCRdb lists one record per CDR3 protein. The sample shows tens of thousands of distinct CDR3 sequences, more than 6.5% of them seen only once. This specimen consisted of CD8+ T cells not binding an NS4B(214-222) dextramer, sorted from PBMCs, obtained roughly 45 days after the first yellow fever vaccination. These receptor sequences come from a man aged 18-30 years who received the YFV17D yellow fever vaccine. Both conserved end residues are part of each CDR3. The D gene is left open where the match is weak. Clone size is not always given. Where it is, it says once, few, many or a class for expanded clones.

>NA|TRBJ2-2|12|TRBV6-2/TRBV6-3|NA
TGTGCCAGCAGAGTCCGAACCGGGGAGCTGTTTTTT
CASRVRTGELFF
>NA|TRBJ1-5|15|TRBV5-1|many
TGCGCCAGCAGCTATACCGGGACGGGTAATCAGCCCCAGCATTTT
CASSYTGTGNQPQHF
>TRBD2|TRBJ2-5|13|TRBV12-3/TRBV12-4|many
TGTGCCAGCAGTTTCGCGGGGGAGGAGACCCAGTACTTC
CASSFAGEETQYF
>TRBD2|TRBJ2-1|15|TRBV7-6|NA
TGTGCCAGCAGCTTAGCAGCGGGGGGTTACAATGAGCAGTTCTTC
CASSLAAGGYNEQFF
>TRBD1|TRBJ2-7|16|TRBV12-3/TRBV12-4|many
TGTGCCAGCAGTCCCCTTGACAGGGCCCACTCCTACGAGCAGTACTTC
CASSPLDRAHSYEQYF
>NA|TRBJ2-1|14|TRBV4-2|NA
TGTGCCAGGGGCCCCGGGCGACGGCACAATGAGCAGTTCTTC
CARGPGRRHNEQFF
>NA|TRBJ1-2|17|TRBV10-3|NA
TGTGCCATCACTAGCCAGACCCTGGGAGAAGGTATCTATGGCTACACCTTC
CAITSQTLGEGIYGYTF
>TRBD1|TRBJ1-3|15|TRBV10-3|many
TGTGCCATCAGGGGACAGGGGGCTTCGGGAAACACCATATATTTT
CAIRGQGASGNTIYF
>NA|TRBJ2-6|14|TRBV6-1|many
TGTGCCAGCAGTGAATTACGGGGGGCCAACGTCCTGACTTTC
CASSELRGANVLTF
>TRBD1|TRBJ2-1|16|TRBV5-6|NA
TGTGCCAGCAGCGGACTCGGGACAGGGTATTACAATGAGCAGTTCTTC
CASSGLGTGYYNEQFF
>NA|TRBJ2-5|15|TRBV7-9|NA
TGTGCCAGCAGCTCCGCCTCCTTGGGGGTAGAGACCCAGTACTTC
CASSSASLGVETQYF
>NA|TRBJ1-2|15|TRBV27|NA
TGTGCCAGCAGCCCAGCGCCCTCGCCTCTTGCGGGCTACACCTTC
CASSPAPSPLAGYTF
>NA|TRBJ1-5|14|TRBV9|few
TGTGCCAGCAGCGTGGGAGGAGGGACCGAGCCCCAGCATTTT
CASSVGGGTEPQHF
>NA|TRBJ2-7|13|TRBV7-2|NA
TGTGCCAGCACCTCCCATCCCTCCTACGAGCAGTACTTC
CASTSHPSYEQYF
>TRBD2|TRBJ2-5|13|TRBV3-1|once
TGTGCCAGCAGCCTAACTAGCGGGGTGACCCATTACTTC
CASSLTSGVTHYF
>NA|TRBJ1-1|14|TRBV5-1|many
TGCGCCAGCAGCTTCGGAACAAGGAACACTGAAGCTTTCTTT
CASSFGTRNTEAFF
>NA|TRBJ2-1|15|TRBV3-1|few
TGTGCCAGCAGGGGACCCAAGAGCTCCTACAATGAGCAGTTCTTC
CASRGPKSSYNEQFF
>NA|TRBJ2-5|13|TRBV4-1|NA
TGCGCCAGCAGCGCACTAGTGATGGAGACCCAGTACTTC
CASSALVMETQYF
>NA|TRBJ2-1|16|TRBV11-2|NA
TGTGCCAGCAGCGGAGCGGCGGGATCCTCCTACAATGAGCAGTTCTTC
CASSGAAGSSYNEQFF
>NA|TRBJ1-5|16|TRBV4-2|NA
TGTGCCAGCAGCCAAGATACAGGGTCGGGCAATCAGCCCCAGCATTTT
CASSQDTGSGNQPQHF
>TRBD2|TRBJ2-3|21|TRBV14|few
TGTGCCAGCAGCCAAGATCCCGCAAAGGACTACCTAGCGGGGAGCACAGATACGCAGTATTTT
CASSQDPAKDYLAGSTDTQYF
>TRBD1|TRBJ1-1|18|TRBV12-3/TRBV12-4|once
TGTGCCCGCTGTTTCTTCGGACAGGGGGAGATTTATGGCACTGAAGCTTTCTTT
CARCFFGQGEIYGTEAFF
>TRBD2|TRBJ2-5|16|TRBV5-1|few
TGCGCCAGCAGCACTTACCTAGCGGGGGGGCTTGAGACCCAGTACTTC
CASSTYLAGGLETQYF
>TRBD1|TRBJ1-2|14|TRBV27|NA
TGTGCCAGCAGCCCCGGGACAGGGACCTCGAGGGAGACCTTC
CASSPGTGTSRETF
>NA|TRBJ1-1|13|TRBV6-1|NA
TGTGCCAGCTCCCTGCAGGGAAACACTGAAGCTTTCTTT
CASSLQGNTEAFF
>NA|TRBJ2-7|14|TRBV27|few
TGTGCCAGCAGTTGGACGGGGATCTCCTACGAGCAGTACTTC
CASSWTGISYEQYF
>TRBD2|TRBJ2-3|15|TRBV5-6|few
TGTGCCAGCCGAGCCAGCGGGGAACACACAGATACGCAGTATTTT
CASRASGEHTDTQYF
>NA|TRBJ2-2|14|TRBV6-5|NA
TGTGCCAGCAGTTACTCCCCCTCCGCCGGGAAGCTGTTTTTT
CASSYSPSAGKLFF
>NA|TRBJ2-7|16|TRBV4-3|many
TGCGCCAGCAGCCAAGTATTAGGCAGCCCCTCCTACGAGCAGTACTTC
CASSQVLGSPSYEQYF
>TRBD1|TRBJ2-1|15|TRBV20-1|NA
TGCAGTGCTAGCTATTGGGACAGGGGAGGGGTTGAGCAGTTCTTC
CSASYWDRGGVEQFF
>NA|TRBJ2-7|15|TRBV4-1|few
TGCGCCAGCAGCCAACCGAGATCCGGGACCGACGAGCAGTACTTC
CASSQPRSGTDEQYF
>NA|TRBJ1-2|13|TRBV30|many
TGTGCCTGGAGTACGGAGAACGCGTGGGGCTACACCTTC
CAWSTENAWGYTF
>NA|TRBJ1-1|13|TRBV6-5|many
TGTGCCAGCAGTTTTTCGGGGCCCACTGAAGCTTTCTTT
CASSFSGPTEAFF
>NA|TRBJ2-2|13|TRBV7-8|many
TGTGCCAGCAGCGCCAGGGATTCCGGGGAGCTGTTTTTT
CASSARDSGELFF
>NA|TRBJ2-3|11|TRBV6-5|many
TGTGCCAGCAGAAGGGCAGATACGCAGTATTTT
CASRRADTQYF
>TRBD1|TRBJ2-2|17|TRBV5-1|NA
TGCGCCAGCAGCTACCGGGACAGGCAACCGAGGACCGGGGAGCTGTTTTTT
CASSYRDRQPRTGELFF
>TRBD1|TRBJ2-1|14|TRBV28|many
TGTGCCTGCAATCCGGGACAGGGGGCCAATGAGCAGTTCTTC
CACNPGQGANEQFF
>NA|TRBJ2-6|20|TRBV11-1|NA
TGTGCCAGCAGCTTAGCGCGTTCACAGGGCAGTAACTCTGGGGCCAACGTCCTGACTTTC
CASSLARSQGSNSGANVLTF
>NA|TRBJ1-1|13|TRBV7-9|NA
TGTGCCAGCAGCCAAGAGGGGGAGGGAAGAGCTTTCTTT
CASSQEGEGRAFF
>NA|TRBJ2-1|17|TRBV6-5|many
TGTGCCAGCAGTTACCTCTCCCCGAGTGGCACCTACAATGAGCAGTTCTTC
CASSYLSPSGTYNEQFF
>NA|TRBJ2-7|14|TRBV10-3|NA
TGTGCCATCAGTGGGTTTCTGGCAGACTACGAGCAGTACTTC
CAISGFLADYEQYF
>NA|TRBJ2-2|19|TRBV6-4|NA
TGTGCCATCAGTTCCACATCCGGACCAACCCTAACTAAAGTCGGGGAGCTGTTTTTT
CAISSTSGPTLTKVGELFF
>NA|TRBJ2-6|17|TRBV6-2/TRBV6-3|few
TGTGCCAGCAGTTACTGGGTGGGACCTTCGGGGGCCAACGTCCTGACTTTC
CASSYWVGPSGANVLTF
>NA|TRBJ1-5|13|TRBV6-1|many
TGTGCCAGCAGTGCCTCTTCGACCGAGCCCCAGCATTTT
CASSASSTEPQHF
>NA|TRBJ2-3|15|TRBV11-2|many
TGTGCCAGCAGCTTAGGCCCGGGTCAGGCGGATACGCAGTATTTT
CASSLGPGQADTQYF
>NA|TRBJ2-2|14|TRBV12-3/TRBV12-4|many
TGTGCCAGCAGTTTGGAGGGTCGGACCGGGGAGCTGTTTTTT
CASSLEGRTGELFF
>NA|TRBJ2-7|11|TRBV5-4|few
TGTGCCAGCAGCTTGGGGGCCGAGCAGTACTTC
CASSLGAEQYF
>NA|TRBJ1-2|15|TRBV19|few
TGTGCCAGTAGTATCTCTCCGGAGACTTACTATGGCTACACCTTC
CASSISPETYYGYTF
>NA|TRBJ2-7|15|TRBV4-3|NA
TGCGCCAGCAGCCAAGATTGGCTAGCCGCCTACGAGCAGTACTTC
CASSQDWLAAYEQYF
>NA|TRBJ2-2|15|TRBV10-1|NA
TGCGCCAGCTCTGAGGGTCCAGGGATCTTCGGGGAGCTGTTTTTT
CASSEGPGIFGELFF
>NA|TRBJ1-6|12|TRBV27|many
TGTGCCAGCAGTTTTGGGACTTCCCCCCTCCACTTT
CASSFGTSPLHF
>TRBD1|TRBJ2-5|16|TRBV15|many
TGTGCCACCAGCAGGACGGGACAGAGTCAACAAGAGACCCAGTACTTC
CATSRTGQSQQETQYF
>NA|TRBJ2-1|13|TRBV7-9|NA
TGTGCCAGCAGCTTAGCGGGGAACGGTGAGCAGTTCTTC
CASSLAGNGEQFF
>NA|TRBJ2-1|16|TRBV12-3/TRBV12-4|NA
TGTGCCAGCAGTTTTTTTCGAGTGACATATTACAATGAGCAGTTCTTC
CASSFFRVTYYNEQFF
>TRBD1|TRBJ1-1|17|TRBV4-3|NA
TGCGCCAGCAGCACATGGACAGGGGCCGACATGAACACTGAAGCTTTCTTT
CASSTWTGADMNTEAFF
>NA|TRBJ2-1|16|TRBV4-1|NA
TGCGCCAGCAGCCAGAACTCCTACGACTTATACAATGAGCAGTTCTTC
CASSQNSYDLYNEQFF
>NA|TRBJ1-2|14|TRBV11-2|NA
TGTGCCAGCAGCCGTTTTCAGGGTTCTCGTGGCTACACCTTC
CASSRFQGSRGYTF
>TRBD2|TRBJ2-5|16|TRBV4-2|many
TGTGCCAGCAGCCTAATAGGACTAGCGGTTCAAGAGACCCAGTACTTC
CASSLIGLAVQETQYF